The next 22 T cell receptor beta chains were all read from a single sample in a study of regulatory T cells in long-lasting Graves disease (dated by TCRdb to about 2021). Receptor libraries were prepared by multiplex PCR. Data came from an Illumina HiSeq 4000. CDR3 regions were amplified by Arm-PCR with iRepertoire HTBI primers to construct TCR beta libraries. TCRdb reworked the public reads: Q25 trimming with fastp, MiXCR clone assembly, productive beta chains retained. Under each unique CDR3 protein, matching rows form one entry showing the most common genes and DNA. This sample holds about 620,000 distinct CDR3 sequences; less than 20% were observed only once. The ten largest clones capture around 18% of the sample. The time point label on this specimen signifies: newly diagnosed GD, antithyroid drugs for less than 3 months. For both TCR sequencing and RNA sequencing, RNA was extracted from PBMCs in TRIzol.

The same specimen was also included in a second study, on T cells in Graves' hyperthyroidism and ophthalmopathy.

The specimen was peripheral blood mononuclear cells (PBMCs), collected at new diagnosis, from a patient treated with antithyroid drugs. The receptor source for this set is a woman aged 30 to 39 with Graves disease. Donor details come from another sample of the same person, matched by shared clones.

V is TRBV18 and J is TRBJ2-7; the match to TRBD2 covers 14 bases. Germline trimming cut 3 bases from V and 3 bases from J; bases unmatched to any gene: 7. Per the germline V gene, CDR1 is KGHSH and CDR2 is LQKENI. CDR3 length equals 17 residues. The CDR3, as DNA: TGTGCCAGCTCACCCCGGACAGGACTAGCGGGAGGCTACGAGCAGTACTTC. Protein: CASSPRTGLAGGYEQYF.

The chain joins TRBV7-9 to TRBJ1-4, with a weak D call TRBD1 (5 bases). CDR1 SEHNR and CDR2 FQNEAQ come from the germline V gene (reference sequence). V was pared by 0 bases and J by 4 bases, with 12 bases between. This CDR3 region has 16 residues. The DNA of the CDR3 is TGTGCCAGCAGCTTAGCGGGACGGACCTTTAATGAAAAACTGTTTTTT. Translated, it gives CASSLAGRTFNEKLFF.

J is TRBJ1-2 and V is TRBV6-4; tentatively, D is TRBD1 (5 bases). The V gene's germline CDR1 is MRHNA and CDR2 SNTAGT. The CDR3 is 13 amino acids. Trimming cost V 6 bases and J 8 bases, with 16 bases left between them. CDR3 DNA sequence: TGTGCCAGCAGAGCCGGAGCCCAGGGAGGCTACACCTTC. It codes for CASRAGAQGGYTF.

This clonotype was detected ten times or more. This CDR3 reads CATSARGAGEQFF. CDR3 nucleotide sequence: TGTGCCACCAGTGCCCGGGGGGCGGGTGAGCAGTTCTTC. This chain connects TRBV24-1 to TRBJ2-1, with TRBD2 as a possible D gene (7 bases). Germline CDR1 is KGHDR and CDR2 is SFDVKD. V was shortened by 5 bases and J by 9 bases, with 13 bases between the two germline ends. The CDR3 consists of 13 residues.

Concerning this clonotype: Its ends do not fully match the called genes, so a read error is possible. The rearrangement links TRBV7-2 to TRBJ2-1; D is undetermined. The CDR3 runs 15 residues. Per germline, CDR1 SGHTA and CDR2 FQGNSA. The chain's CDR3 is CASSSTGSSYDEQFF. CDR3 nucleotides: TGTGCCAGCAGTTCTACTGGAAGCTCCTACGATGAGCAGTTCTTC.

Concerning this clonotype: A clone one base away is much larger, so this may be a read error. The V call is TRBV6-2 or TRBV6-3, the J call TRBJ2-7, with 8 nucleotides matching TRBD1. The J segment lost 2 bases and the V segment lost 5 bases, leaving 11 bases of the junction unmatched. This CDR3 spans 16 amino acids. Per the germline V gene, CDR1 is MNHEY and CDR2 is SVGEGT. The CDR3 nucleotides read TGTGCCAGCAGTCCCTCCGGTTGGACAGGGCCCTACGAGCAGTACTTC. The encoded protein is CASSPSGWTGPYEQYF.

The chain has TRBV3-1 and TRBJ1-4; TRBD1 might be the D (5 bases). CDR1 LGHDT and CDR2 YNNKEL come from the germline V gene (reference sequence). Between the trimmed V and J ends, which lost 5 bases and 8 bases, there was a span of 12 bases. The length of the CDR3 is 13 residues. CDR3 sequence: CASSSKGREKLFF. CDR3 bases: TGTGCCAGCAGCTCAAAGGGGCGGGAAAAACTGTTTTTT.

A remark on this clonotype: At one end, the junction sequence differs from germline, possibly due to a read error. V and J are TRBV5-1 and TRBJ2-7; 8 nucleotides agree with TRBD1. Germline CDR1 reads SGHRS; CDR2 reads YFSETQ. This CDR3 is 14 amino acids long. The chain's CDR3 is CSSSFDGQGYEQYF. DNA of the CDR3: TGCTCCAGCAGCTTCGATGGACAGGGATACGAGCAGTACTTC.

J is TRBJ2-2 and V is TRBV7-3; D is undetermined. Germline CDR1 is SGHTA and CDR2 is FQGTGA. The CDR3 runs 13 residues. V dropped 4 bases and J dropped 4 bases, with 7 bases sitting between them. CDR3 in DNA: TGTGCCAGCAGCTCCGTAACCACCGGGGAGCTGTTTTTT. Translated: CASSSVTTGELFF.

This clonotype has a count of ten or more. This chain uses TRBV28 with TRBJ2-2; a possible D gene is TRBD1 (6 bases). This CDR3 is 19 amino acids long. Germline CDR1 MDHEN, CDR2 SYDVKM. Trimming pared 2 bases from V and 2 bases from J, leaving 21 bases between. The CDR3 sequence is CASSLTWGRTGLNTGELFF. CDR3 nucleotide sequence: TGTGCCAGCAGTTTAACGTGGGGGCGAACGGGTCTAAACACCGGGGAGCTGTTTTTT. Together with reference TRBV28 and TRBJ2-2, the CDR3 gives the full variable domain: DVKVTQSSRYLVKRTGEKVFLECVQDMDHENMFWYRQDPGLGLRLIYFSYDVKMKEKGDIPEGYSVSREKKERFSLILESASTNQTSMYLCASSLTWGRTGLNTGELFFGEGSRLTVL.

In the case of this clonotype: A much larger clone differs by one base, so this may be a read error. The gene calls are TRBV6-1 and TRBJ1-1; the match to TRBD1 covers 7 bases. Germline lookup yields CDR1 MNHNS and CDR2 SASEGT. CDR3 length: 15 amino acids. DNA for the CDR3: TGTGCCTGCAGTGATCAGGGGGATTGGAACACTGAAGCTTTCTTT. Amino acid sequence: CACSDQGDWNTEAFF.

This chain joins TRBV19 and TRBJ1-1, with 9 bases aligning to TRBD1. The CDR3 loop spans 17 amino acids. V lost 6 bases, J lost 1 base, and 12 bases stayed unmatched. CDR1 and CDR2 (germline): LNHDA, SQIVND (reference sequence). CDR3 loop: CASSLGQGLGGNTEAFF. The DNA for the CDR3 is TGTGCCAGTAGCCTTGGACAGGGGCTCGGAGGGAACACTGAAGCTTTCTTT.

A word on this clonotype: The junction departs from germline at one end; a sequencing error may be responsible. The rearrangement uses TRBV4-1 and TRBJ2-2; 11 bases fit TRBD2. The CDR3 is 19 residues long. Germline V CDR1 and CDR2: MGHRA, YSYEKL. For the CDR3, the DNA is TGCGCCAGCAGCCAAGTCCTCATCACTAGCGGGAGTCACGACGGGGAGCTGTCTTTT. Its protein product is CASSQVLITSGSHDGELSF.

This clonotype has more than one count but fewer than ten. The CDR3 DNA is TGTGCCGCTGAGCGGGACGGCGGCTATGGCTACACCTTC. Translated: CAAERDGGYGYTF. This chain joins TRBV19 and TRBJ1-2; a possible D gene is TRBD1 (5 bases). Trimming removed 11 bases from V and 4 bases from J, with 17 bases in between. The CDR3 has 13 amino acids. CDR1 and CDR2 from the germline V gene are LNHDA and SQIVND (reference sequence).

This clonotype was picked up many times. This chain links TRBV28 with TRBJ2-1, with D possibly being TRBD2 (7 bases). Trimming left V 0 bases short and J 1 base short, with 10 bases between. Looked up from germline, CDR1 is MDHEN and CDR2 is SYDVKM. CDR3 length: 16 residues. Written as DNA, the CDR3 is TGTGCCAGCAGTTTATGGGAGGGGGGGTCCTACAATGAGCAGTTCTTC. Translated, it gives CASSLWEGGSYNEQFF. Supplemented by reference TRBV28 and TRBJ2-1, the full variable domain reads DVKVTQSSRYLVKRTGEKVFLECVQDMDHENMFWYRQDPGLGLRLIYFSYDVKMKEKGDIPEGYSVSREKKERFSLILESASTNQTSMYLCASSLWEGGSYNEQFFGPGTRLTVL.

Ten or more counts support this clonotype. The CDR3 spells CASSYKSGFWSYEQYF. DNA of the CDR3: TGTGCCAGCAGTTATAAATCTGGATTTTGGTCCTACGAGCAGTACTTC. The chain couples TRBV6-5 to TRBJ2-7; D gene uncertain. Trimming pared 3 bases from V and 1 base from J, leaving 16 bases between. Germline V gene lookup returns CDR1 MNHEY and CDR2 SVGAGI. The CDR3 loop spans 16 amino acids.

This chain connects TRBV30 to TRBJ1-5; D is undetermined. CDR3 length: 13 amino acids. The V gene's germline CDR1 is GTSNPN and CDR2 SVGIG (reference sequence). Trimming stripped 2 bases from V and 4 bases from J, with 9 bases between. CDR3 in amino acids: CAWSKDGNQPQHF. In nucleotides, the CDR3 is TGTGCCTGGAGTAAGGACGGGAATCAGCCCCAGCATTTT. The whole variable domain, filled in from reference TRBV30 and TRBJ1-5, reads SQTIHQWPATLVQPVGSPLSLECTVEGTSNPNLYWYRQAAGRGLQLLFYSVGIGQISSEVPQNLSASRPQDRQFILSSKKLLLSDSGFYLCAWSKDGNQPQHFGDGTRLSIL.

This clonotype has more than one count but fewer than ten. This CDR3 is CASSSALGAYNEQFF. For the CDR3, the DNA is TGTGCCAGCAGCTCTGCGCTAGGGGCCTACAATGAGCAGTTCTTC. The genes are TRBV7-8 and TRBJ2-1; TRBD1 is a possible D gene (5 bases). The CDR3 has 15 amino acids. V was cut by 4 bases and J by 2 bases, with 12 bases left in between. Germline lookup yields CDR1 SGHVS and CDR2 FQNEAQ.

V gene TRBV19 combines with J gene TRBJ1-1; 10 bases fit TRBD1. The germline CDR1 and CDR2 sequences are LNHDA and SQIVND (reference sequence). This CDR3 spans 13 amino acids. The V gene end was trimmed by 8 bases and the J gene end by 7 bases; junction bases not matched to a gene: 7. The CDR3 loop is CASSRGTGDEAFF. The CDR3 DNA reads TGTGCCAGTTCCCGGGGGACAGGGGATGAAGCTTTCTTT.

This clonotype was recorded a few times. This CDR3 is CASSYPFSGSRSTDTQYF. Written as DNA, the CDR3 is TGTGCCAGCAGTTACCCCTTTTCGGGATCGCGGAGCACAGATACGCAGTATTTT. The V gene is TRBV6-2 or TRBV6-3, the J gene TRBJ2-3, with D maybe TRBD2 (5 bases). The V end lost 2 bases, the J end lost 0 bases, and 18 bases lay between the germline ends. There are 18 residues in the CDR3. Germline CDR1 MNHEY, CDR2 SVGEGT.

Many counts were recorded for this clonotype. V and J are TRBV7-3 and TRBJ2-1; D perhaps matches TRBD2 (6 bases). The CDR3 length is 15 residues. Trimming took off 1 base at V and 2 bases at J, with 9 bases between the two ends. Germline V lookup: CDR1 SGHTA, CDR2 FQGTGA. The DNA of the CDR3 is TGTGCCAGCAGCTTAAGCGGGAATGCCTACAATGAGCAGTTCTTC. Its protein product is CASSLSGNAYNEQFF.

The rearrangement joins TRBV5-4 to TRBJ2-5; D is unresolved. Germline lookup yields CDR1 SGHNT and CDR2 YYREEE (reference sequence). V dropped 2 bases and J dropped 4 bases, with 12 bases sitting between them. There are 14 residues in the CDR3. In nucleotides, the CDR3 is TGTGCCAGCAGCTTACAGCGCATGCCAGAGACCCAGTACTTC. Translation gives CASSLQRMPETQYF.